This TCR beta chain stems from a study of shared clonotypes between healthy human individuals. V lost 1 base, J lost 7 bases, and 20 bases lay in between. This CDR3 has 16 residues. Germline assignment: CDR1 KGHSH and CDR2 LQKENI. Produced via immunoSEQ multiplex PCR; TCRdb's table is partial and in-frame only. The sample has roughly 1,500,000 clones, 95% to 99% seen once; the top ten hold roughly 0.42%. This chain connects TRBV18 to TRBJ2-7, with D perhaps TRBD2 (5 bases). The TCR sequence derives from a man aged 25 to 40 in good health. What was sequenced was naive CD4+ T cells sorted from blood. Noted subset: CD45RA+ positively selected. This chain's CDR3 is CASSPLPGSPKREQYF. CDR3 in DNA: TGTGCCAGCTCACCACTTCCGGGGTCCCCAAAACGAGAGCAGTACTTC.